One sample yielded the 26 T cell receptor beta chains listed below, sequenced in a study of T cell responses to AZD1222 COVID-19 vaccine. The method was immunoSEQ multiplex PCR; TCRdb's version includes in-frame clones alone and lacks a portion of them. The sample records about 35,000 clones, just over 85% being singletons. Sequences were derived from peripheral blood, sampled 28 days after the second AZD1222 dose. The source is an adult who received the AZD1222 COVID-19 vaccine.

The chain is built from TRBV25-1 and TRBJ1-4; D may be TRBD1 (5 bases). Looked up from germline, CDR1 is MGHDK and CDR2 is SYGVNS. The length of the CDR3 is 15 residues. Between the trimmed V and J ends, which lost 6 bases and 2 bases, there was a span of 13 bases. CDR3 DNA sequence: TGTGCCAGCAGCCGAGGCAGGGCGACTAATGAAAAACTGTTTTTT. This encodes CASSRGRATNEKLFF.

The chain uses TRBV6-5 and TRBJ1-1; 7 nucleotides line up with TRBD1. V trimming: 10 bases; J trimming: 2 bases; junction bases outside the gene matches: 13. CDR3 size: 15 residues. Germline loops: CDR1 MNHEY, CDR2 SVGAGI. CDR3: CATSGVGGGNTEAFF. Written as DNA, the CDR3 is TGTGCCACCTCGGGGGTGGGAGGGGGCAACACTGAAGCTTTCTTT.

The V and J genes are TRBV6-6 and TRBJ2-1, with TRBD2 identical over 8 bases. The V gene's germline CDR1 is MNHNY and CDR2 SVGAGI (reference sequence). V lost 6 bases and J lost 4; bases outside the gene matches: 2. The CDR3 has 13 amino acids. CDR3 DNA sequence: TGTGCCAGCAGAGTAGCGGGGTACAATGAGCAGTTCTTC. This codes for CASRVAGYNEQFF.

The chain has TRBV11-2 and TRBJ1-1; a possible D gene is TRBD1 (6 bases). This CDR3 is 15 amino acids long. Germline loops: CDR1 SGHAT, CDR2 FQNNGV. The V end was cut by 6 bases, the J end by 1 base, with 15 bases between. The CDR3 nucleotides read TGTGCCAGCAGAAACTTCCGGGGGCAGAACACTGAAGCTTTCTTT. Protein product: CASRNFRGQNTEAFF.

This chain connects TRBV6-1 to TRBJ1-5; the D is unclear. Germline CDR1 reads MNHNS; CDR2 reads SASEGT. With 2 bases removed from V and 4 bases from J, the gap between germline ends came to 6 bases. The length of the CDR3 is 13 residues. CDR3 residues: CASSELGNQPQHF. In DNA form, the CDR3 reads TGTGCCAGCAGTGAACTGGGGAATCAGCCCCAGCATTTT.

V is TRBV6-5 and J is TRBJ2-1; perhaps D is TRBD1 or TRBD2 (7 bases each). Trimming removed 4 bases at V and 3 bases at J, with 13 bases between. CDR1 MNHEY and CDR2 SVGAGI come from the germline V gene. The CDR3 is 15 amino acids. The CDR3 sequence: CASSWEGANYNEQFF. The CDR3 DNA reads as TGTGCCAGCAGTTGGGAGGGGGCGAACTACAATGAGCAGTTCTTC.

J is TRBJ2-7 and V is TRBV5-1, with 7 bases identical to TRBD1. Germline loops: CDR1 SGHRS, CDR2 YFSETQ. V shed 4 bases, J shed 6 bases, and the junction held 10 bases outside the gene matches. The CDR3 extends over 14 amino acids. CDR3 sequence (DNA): TGCGCCAGCAGCGGCACAGGGGCCCCTCGCGAGCAGTACTTC. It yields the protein CASSGTGAPREQYF.

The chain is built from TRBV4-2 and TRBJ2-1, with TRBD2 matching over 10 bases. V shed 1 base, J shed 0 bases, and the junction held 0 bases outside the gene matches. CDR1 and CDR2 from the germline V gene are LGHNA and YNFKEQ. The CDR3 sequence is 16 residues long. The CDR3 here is CASSQVAGGSYNEQFF. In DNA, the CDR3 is TGTGCCAGCAGCCAAGTAGCGGGGGGCTCCTACAATGAGCAGTTCTTC.

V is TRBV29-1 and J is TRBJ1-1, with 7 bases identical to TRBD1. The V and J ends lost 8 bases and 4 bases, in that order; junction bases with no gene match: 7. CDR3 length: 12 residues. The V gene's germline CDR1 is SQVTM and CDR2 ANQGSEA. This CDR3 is CSSSGGGTEAFF. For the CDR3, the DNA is TGCAGCTCCTCAGGGGGTGGCACTGAAGCTTTCTTT.

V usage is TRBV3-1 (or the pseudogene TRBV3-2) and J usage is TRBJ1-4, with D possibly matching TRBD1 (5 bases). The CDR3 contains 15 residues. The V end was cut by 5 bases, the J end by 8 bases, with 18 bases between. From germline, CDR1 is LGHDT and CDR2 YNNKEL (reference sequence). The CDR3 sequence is CASSIRQTFGEKLFF. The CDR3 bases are TGTGCCAGCAGCATTAGACAGACCTTTGGGGAAAAACTGTTTTTT.

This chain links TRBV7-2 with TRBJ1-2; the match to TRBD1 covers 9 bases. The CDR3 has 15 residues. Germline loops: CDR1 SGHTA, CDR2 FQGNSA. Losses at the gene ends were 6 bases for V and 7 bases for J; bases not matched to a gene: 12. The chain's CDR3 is CASSERTGTGFGYTF. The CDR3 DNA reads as TGTGCCAGCAGTGAACGCACCGGGACAGGGTTTGGCTACACCTTC.

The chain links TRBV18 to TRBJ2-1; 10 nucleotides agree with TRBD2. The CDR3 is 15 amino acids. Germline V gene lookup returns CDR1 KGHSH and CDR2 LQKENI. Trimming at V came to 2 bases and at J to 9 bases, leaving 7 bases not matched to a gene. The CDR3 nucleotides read TGTGCCAGCTCACCATCTAGCGGGGGAACCCCTGAGCAGTTCTTC. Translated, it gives CASSPSSGGTPEQFF.

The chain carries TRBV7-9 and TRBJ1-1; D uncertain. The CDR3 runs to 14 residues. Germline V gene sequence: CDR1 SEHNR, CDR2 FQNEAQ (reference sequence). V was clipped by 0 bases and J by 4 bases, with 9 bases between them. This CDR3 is CASSLAGEGTEAFF. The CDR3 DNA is TGTGCCAGCAGCTTAGCAGGTGAGGGCACTGAAGCTTTCTTT.

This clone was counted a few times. The CDR3 here is CASSLVQGGTEAFF. CDR3 DNA sequence: TGTGCCAGCAGCTTGGTTCAGGGTGGCACTGAAGCTTTCTTT. The chain joins TRBV5-8 to TRBJ1-1, with D perhaps TRBD1 (5 bases). V lost 0 bases, J lost 4 bases, and 10 bases lay in between. Germline-derived CDR1 and CDR2 are SGHTS and YDEGEE. The CDR3 length is 14 residues.

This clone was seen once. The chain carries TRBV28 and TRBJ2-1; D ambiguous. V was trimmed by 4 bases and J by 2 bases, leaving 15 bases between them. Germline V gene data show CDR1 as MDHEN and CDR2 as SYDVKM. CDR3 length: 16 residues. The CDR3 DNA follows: TGTGCCAGCAGTTCCATTTCAAGAAGCGCCTACAATGAGCAGTTCTTC. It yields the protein CASSSISRSAYNEQFF.

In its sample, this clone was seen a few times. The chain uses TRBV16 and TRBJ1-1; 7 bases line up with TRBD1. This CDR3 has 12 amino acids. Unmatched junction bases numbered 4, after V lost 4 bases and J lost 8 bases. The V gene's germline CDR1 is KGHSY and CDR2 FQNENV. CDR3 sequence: CASSRVGGEAFF. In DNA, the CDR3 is TGTGCCAGCAGCCGGGTAGGGGGCGAAGCTTTCTTT.

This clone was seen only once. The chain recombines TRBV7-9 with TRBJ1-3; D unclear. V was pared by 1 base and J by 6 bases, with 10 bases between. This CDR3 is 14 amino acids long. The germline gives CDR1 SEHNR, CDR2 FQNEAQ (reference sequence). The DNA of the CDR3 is TGTGCCAGCAGCTTAGTCCCCCAGCTAAACACCATATATTTT. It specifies CASSLVPQLNTIYF.

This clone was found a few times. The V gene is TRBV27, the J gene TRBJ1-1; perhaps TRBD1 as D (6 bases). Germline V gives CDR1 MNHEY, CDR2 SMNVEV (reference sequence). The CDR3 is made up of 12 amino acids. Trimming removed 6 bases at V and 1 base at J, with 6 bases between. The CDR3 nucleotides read TGTGCCAGCAGACAGGGGAACACTGAAGCTTTCTTT. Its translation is CASRQGNTEAFF.

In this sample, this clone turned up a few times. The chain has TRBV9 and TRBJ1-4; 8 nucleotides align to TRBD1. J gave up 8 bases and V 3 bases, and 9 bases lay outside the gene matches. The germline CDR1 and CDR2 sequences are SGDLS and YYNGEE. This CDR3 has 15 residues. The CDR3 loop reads CASSEHRGVGEKLFF. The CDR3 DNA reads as TGTGCCAGCAGCGAACACAGGGGGGTAGGAGAAAAACTGTTTTTT.

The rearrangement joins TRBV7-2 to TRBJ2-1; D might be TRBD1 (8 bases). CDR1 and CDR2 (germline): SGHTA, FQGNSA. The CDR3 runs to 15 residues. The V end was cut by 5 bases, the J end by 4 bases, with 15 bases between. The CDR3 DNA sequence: TGTGCCAGCAGCCCCGGACAGGGAGGGTACAATGAGCAGTTCTTC. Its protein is CASSPGQGGYNEQFF.

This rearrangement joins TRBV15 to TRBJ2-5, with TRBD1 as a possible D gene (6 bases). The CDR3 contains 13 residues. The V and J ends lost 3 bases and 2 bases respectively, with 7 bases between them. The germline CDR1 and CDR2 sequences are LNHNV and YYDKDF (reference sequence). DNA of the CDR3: TGTGCCACCAGCAGGAGGGGGCAAGAGACCCAGTACTTC. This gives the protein CATSRRGQETQYF.

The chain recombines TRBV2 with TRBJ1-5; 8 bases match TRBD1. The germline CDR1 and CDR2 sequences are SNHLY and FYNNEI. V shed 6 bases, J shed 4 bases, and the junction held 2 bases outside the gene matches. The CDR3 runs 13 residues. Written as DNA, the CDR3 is TGTGCCAGCAGCACAGGGGGAAATCAGCCCCAGCATTTT. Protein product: CASSTGGNQPQHF.

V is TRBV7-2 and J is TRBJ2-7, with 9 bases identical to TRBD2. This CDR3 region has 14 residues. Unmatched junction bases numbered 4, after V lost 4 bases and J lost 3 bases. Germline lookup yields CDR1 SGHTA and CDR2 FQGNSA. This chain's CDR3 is CASSSRAGGYEQYF. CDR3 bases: TGTGCCAGCAGCTCCCGAGCGGGGGGCTACGAGCAGTACTTC.

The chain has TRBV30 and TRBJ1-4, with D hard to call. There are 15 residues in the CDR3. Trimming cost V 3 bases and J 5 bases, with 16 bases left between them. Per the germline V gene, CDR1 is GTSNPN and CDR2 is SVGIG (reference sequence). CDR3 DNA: TGTGCCTGGAGAAAACTTGACGGCAAGAATGAAAAACTGTTTTTT. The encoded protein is CAWRKLDGKNEKLFF.

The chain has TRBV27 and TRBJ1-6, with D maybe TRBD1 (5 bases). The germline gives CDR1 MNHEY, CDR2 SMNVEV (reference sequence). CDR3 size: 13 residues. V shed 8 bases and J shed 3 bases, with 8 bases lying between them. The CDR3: CASAGFYNSPLHF. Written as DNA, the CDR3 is TGTGCCAGCGCAGGGTTCTATAATTCACCCCTCCACTTT.

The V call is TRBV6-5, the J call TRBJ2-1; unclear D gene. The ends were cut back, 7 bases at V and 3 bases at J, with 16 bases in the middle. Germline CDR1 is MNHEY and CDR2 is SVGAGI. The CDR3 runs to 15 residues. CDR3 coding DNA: TGTGCCAGCATAGCTCATGGCGGTAGCTACAATGAGCAGTTCTTC. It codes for CASIAHGGSYNEQFF.